This T cell receptor (beta chain) was documented in a study of cytomegalovirus exposure and HLA in healthy donors. General study findings and limits: Reports credit the classifier with highly specific, highly sensitive diagnosis of cytomegalovirus status. The HLA-A and HLA-B alleles of most subjects were reportedly predicted accurately from TCR beta sequences.

The germline CDR1 and CDR2 sequences are MNHEY and SVGAGI. The CDR3 extends over 12 amino acids. Trimming stripped 8 bases from V and 1 base from J, with 8 bases between. The PCR made use of 60 Vbeta and 13 Jbeta primers. Some clones are missing from TCRdb's copy, which holds only in-frame ones; the method was immunoSEQ multiplex PCR. Of 100,000 or so clones listed, 76% are singletons. Regarding this clone: Its antigen is not identified. The sample has other DNA sequences that encode this CDR3 too.

The source is a man aged 40-49 years in good health and CMV-seropositive. The chain carries TRBV6-5 and TRBJ2-5; possibly TRBD2 for D (7 bases). Material: PBMCs. Here the CDR3 reads CASRGAQETQYF. The CDR3 DNA reads as TGTGCCAGCCGGGGGGCCCAAGAGACCCAGTACTTC.